This T cell receptor beta chain is drawn from a study of blood T cell repertoires in COVID-19. The wider study: Whether acute or convalescent, the COVID-19 samples came from the United States, Italy and Spain. The cDNA or gDNA used as material had been derived from T cells, B-cell-depleted T cells, or PBMCs.

The germline V gene has CDR1 ENHRY and CDR2 SYGVKD. Deletions cut 2 bases from V and 4 bases from J, with 8 bases between. The CDR3 loop spans 13 amino acids. Profiling relied on immunoSEQ multiplex PCR, and the TCRdb table lists in-frame clones only, not all of them. Of some 300,000 clones listed, around 86% were seen once; the top ten hold 1.3%. V is TRBV10-3 and J is TRBJ1-1; D might be TRBD1 (5 bases). The specimen sequenced was peripheral blood. This sequence originates from a man between 65 and 85 years old with acute or convalescent COVID-19. The CDR3 sequence: CAISEDDSTEAFF. DNA for the CDR3: TGTGCCATCAGTGAGGATGACAGCACTGAAGCTTTCTTT.